This entry describes one T cell receptor beta chain. This clonotype has just one count. Its antigen is currently not known. This clone may be a read error of a much larger clone one base away. This sample was included in a study of glioma-infiltrating T cells (TCRdb year 2016). In the study overall: The low-grade gliomas were WHO grade II oligodendrogliomas or astrocytomas, while the glioblastomas were WHO grade IV tumors sampled at initial diagnosis rather than at recurrent diagnosis. Dexamethasone was administered to glioma patients for six or fewer days before surgery. Sequencing coverage of roughly 4- to 10-fold of about a million peripheral T cells was targeted for blood libraries. TCR alpha- and beta-chain repertoires were sequenced from glioma tissue, non-neoplastic brain tissue and matched peripheral blood mononuclear cells. Each tissue-infiltrating repertoire was compared with the same patient's peripheral blood repertoire to measure divergence between tissue and blood T-cell populations. The paired cohort was made up of three low-grade glioma patients, about 8 primary glioblastoma patients and three non-glioma patients who contributed non-neoplastic brain tissue. The research as a whole found: Patients with low tissue-blood divergence were marked by a signature set of shared blood CDR3 motifs, and this signature set was depleted in highly divergent patients. VJ-independent divergence between tissue and blood was below expectation in non-neoplastic patients but above expectation in all gliomas, especially low-grade gliomas. Very few CDR3 sequences were found to be shared between tissue and blood, and this scarcity was attributed to high CDR3 diversity and limited sampling. Group comparisons were based on small numbers of patients: three non-neoplastic, three low-grade glioma and eight or nine glioblastoma patients.

The CDR3 runs 13 residues from the cysteine to the phenylalanine. Of the read, only the CDR3 DNA is kept; its 39 bases are in frame from base 1. V lost 1 base and J lost 2 bases; the stretch between them is 4 bases long. The germline V gene specifies MGHDK as CDR1 and SYGVNS as CDR2. TCR alpha and beta CDR3 regions were amplified with the iRepertoire nested amplicon-rescue multiplex PCR (arm-PCR) platform from RNA. For one-step reverse transcription and amplification, 100-400 ng of tissue mRNA or PBMC total RNA was used as input. Following bead purification, Illumina adapters were added by a secondary multiplex PCR, and the libraries were gel-purified between 200 and 400 bp. Demultiplexing relied on internal 6-nucleotide barcodes carried by the libraries. Sequencing of libraries was performed on an Illumina MiSeq with 2x220 or 2x250 nucleotide paired-end reads. In the source study's methods: Paired reads were merged using FLASH 1.2.11 and aligned with BWA-MEM to the GRCh37 human genome, and TRA and TRB reads were then extracted. An IMGT-derived reference of cassette sequences and CDR3 motifs, with pseudogenes included, was used for V and J assignment. Reads were translated in three frames, and productive CDR3s were defined as those with a C...FGXG motif and no stop codons. Clonotypes were defined as unique combinations of V-J cassette pair and CDR3 amino acid sequence. Reads were filtered by Hamming distance, with the threshold set by the sequence error rate of each sample in mapped regions. TCRdb itself trimmed the public reads at Q25 with fastp, ran MiXCR and retained productive beta chains. Rows with one shared CDR3 protein collapse into an entry with the most common genes and DNA. The V and J calls were determined by TCRdb, not by the authors. The sample data list more than 350,000 distinct CDR3 sequences, and about two fifths of these were observed just once. The ten largest clonotypes hold 12% of the sample.

Immediately after resection, surgical brain or tumor specimens were cryofrozen in liquid nitrogen, and peripheral blood cells were collected at the same time. This sequence uses TRBV25-1 and TRBJ2-3; there is no confident call for the D gene. The TCR originated in a human donor with low-grade glioma or glioblastoma, undergoing nonglioma brain surgery, or in good health (not recorded which). The specimen sequenced was glioma tissue, nonneoplastic brain tissue, or PBMCs (not recorded which). CDR3 protein: CASSEFSTDTQYF. Read as DNA, the sequence is TGTGCCAGCAGTGAATTTTCCACAGATACGCAGTATTTT.